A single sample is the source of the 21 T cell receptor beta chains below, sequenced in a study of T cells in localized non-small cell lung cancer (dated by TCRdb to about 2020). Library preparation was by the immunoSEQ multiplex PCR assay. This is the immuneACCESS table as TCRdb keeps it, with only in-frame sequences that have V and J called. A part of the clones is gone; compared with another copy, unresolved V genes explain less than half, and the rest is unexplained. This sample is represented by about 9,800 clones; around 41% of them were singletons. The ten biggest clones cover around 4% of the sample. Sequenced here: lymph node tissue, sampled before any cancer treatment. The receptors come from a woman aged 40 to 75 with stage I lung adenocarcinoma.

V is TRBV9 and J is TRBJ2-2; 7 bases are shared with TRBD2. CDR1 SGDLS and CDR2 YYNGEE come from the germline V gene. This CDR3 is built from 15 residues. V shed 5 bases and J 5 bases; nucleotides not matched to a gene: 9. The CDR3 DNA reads TGTGCCAGCAGTGTAATCGGTAGCGGGACCGGGGAGCTGTTTTTT. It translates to CASSVIGSGTGELFF.

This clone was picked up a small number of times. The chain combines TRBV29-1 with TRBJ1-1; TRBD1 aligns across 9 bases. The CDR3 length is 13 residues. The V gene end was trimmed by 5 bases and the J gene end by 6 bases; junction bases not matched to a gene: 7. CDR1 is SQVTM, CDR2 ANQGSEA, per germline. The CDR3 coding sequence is TGCAGCGTTCTCCGGGACAGGGTACCTGAAGCTTTCTTT. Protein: CSVLRDRVPEAFF.

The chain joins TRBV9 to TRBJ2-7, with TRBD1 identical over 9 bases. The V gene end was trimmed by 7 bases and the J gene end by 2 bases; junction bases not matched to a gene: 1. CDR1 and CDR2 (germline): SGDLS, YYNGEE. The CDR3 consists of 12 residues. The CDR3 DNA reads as TGTGCCAGCGGGGACAGGGCCTACGAGCAGTACTTC. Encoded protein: CASGDRAYEQYF.

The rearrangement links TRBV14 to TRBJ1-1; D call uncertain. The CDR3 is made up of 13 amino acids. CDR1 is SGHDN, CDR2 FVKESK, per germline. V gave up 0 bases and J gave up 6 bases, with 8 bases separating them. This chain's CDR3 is CASSQDLSAEAFF. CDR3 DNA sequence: TGTGCCAGCAGCCAAGATCTGAGCGCTGAAGCTTTCTTT.

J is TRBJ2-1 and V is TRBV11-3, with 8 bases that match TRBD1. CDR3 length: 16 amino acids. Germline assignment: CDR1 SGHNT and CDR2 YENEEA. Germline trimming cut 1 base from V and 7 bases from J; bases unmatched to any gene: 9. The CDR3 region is CASSLGRQGARNEQFF. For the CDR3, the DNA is TGTGCCAGCAGCTTAGGTAGGCAGGGGGCGCGGAATGAGCAGTTCTTC.

The CDR3 nucleotides are TGTGCCTGGAAGGACAGAAAAGAGACCCAGTACTTC. Protein sequence: CAWKDRKETQYF. The chain joins TRBV30 to TRBJ2-5; D may be TRBD1 (6 bases). V was trimmed by 4 bases and J by 3 bases, leaving 9 bases between them. CDR3 length equals 12 residues. CDR1 is GTSNPN, CDR2 SVGIG, per germline (reference sequence). Together with reference TRBV30 and TRBJ2-5, the CDR3 gives the full variable domain: SQTIHQWPATLVQPVGSPLSLECTVEGTSNPNLYWYRQAAGRGLQLLFYSVGIGQISSEVPQNLSASRPQDRQFILSSKKLLLSDSGFYLCAWKDRKETQYFGPGTRLLVL.

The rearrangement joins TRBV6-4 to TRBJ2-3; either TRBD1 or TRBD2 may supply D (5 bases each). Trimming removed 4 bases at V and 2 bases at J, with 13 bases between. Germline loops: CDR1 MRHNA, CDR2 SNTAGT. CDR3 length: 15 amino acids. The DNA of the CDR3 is TGTGCCAGCAGTGTAGGTGGGGGTTACACAGATACGCAGTATTTT. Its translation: CASSVGGGYTDTQYF.

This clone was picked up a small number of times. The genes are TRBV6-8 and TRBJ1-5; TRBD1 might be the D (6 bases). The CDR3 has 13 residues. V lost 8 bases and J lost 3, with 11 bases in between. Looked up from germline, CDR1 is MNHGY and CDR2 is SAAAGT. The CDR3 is CASQDRTNQPQHF. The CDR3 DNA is TGTGCCAGCCAAGACAGGACCAATCAGCCCCAGCATTTT.

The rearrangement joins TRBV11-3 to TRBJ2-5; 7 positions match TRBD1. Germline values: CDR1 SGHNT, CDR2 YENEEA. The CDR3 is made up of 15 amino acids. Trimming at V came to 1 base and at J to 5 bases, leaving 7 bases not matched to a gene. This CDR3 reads CASSLGQGLRETQYF. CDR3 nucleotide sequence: TGTGCCAGCAGCTTAGGACAGGGCCTTCGGGAGACCCAGTACTTC.

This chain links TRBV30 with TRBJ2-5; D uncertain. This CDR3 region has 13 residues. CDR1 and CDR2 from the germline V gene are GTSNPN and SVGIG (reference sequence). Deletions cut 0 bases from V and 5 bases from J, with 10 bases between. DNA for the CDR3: TGTGCCTGGAGTGTACGGTCTGGGGAGACCCAGTACTTC. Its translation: CAWSVRSGETQYF.

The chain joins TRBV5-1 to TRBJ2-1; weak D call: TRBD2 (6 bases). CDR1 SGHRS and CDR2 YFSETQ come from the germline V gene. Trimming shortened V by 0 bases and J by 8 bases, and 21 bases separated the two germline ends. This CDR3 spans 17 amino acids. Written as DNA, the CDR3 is TGCGCCAGCAGCTTGGCCGGCGTTAGGAGGGGATCCCATGAGCAGTTCTTC. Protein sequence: CASSLAGVRRGSHEQFF.

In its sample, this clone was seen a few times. CDR3: CTSSDETSGTDTQYF. CDR3 coding DNA: TGCACCAGCAGCGACGAGACTAGCGGAACAGATACGCAGTATTTT. The chain uses TRBV1 and TRBJ2-3; the table assigns TRBD2, which was not confirmed against the DNA. TRBV1 is a pseudogene segment. The CDR3 extends over 15 amino acids.

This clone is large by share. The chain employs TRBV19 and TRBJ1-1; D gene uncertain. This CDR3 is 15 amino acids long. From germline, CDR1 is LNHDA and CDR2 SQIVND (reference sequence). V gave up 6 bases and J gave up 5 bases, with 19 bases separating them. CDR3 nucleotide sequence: TGTGCCAGTAGCCCATACACCACCCCCGGGACTGAAGCTTTCTTT. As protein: CASSPYTTPGTEAFF.

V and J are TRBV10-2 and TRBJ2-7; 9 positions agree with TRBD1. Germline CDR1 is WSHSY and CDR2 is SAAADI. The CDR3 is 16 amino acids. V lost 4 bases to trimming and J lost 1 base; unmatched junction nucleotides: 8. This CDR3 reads CASSARTGVRSYEQYF. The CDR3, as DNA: TGCGCCAGCAGTGCCCGGACAGGGGTGAGATCCTACGAGCAGTACTTC.

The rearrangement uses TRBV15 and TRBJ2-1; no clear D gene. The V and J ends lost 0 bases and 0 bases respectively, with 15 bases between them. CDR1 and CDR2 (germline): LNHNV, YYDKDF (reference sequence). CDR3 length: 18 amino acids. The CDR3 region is CATSRDIQPHSSYNEQFF. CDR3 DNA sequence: TGTGCCACCAGCAGAGATATCCAACCGCATAGCTCCTACAATGAGCAGTTCTTC.

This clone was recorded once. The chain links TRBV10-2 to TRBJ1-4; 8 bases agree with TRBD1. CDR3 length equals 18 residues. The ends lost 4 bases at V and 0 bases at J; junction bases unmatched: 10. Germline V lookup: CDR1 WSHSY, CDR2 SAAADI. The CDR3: CASSGTGFVATTNEKLFF. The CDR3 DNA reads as TGCGCCAGCAGTGGGACAGGGTTTGTAGCAACAACTAATGAAAAACTGTTTTTT.

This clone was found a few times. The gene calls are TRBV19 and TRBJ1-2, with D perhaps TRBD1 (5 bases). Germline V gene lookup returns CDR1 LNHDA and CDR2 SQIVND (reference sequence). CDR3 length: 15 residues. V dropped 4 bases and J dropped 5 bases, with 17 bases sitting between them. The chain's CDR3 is CASSTQTGTTYGYTF. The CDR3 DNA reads TGTGCCAGTAGTACCCAAACCGGGACGACTTATGGCTACACCTTC. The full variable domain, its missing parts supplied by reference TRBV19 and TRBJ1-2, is DGGITQSPKYLFRKEGQNVTLSCEQNLNHDAMYWYRQDPGQGLRLIYYSQIVNDFQKGDIAEGYSVSREKKESFPLTVTSAQKNPTAFYLCASSTQTGTTYGYTFGSGTRLTVV.

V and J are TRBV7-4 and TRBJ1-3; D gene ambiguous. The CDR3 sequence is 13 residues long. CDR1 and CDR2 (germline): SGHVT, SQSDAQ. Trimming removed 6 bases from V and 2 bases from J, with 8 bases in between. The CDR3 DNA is TGTGCCAGCAGATCGGCAGCTGGAAACACCATATATTTT. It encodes CASRSAAGNTIYF.

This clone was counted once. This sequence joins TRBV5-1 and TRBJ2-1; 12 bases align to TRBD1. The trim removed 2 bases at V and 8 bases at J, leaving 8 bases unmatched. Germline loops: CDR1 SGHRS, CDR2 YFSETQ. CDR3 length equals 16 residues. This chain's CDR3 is CASSLLGTGGRYEQFF. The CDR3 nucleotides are TGCGCCAGCAGCTTACTTGGGACAGGGGGCCGGTATGAGCAGTTCTTC.

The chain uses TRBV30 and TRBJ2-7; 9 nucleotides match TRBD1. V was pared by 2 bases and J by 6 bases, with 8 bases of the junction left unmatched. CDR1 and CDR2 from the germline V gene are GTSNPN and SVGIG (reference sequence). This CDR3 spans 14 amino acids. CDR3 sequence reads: CAWSFGTGNPEQYF. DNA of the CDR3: TGTGCCTGGAGTTTTGGGACAGGGAATCCCGAGCAGTACTTC.

CDR3 protein: CASSPRTSGSYNEQFF. The CDR3 DNA reads TGTGCCAGCAGCCCGCGGACTAGCGGGTCATACAATGAGCAGTTCTTC. This sequence joins TRBV7-5 and TRBJ2-1; TRBD2 is taken as the D call from the table, unchecked against the DNA. TRBV7-5 is noted as a pseudogene. The CDR3 is 16 amino acids.